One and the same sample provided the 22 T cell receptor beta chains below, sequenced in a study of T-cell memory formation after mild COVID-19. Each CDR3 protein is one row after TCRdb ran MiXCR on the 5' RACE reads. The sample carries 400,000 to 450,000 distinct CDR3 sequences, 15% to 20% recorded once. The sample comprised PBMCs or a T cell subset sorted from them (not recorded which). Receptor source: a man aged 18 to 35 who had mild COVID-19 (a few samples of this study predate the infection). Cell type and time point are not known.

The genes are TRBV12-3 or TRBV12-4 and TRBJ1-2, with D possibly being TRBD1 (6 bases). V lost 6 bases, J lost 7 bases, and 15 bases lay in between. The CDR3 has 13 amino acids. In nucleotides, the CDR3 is TGTGCCAGCAGCCCGGGGCAGGGGTTTGGCTACACCTTC. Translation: CASSPGQGFGYTF.

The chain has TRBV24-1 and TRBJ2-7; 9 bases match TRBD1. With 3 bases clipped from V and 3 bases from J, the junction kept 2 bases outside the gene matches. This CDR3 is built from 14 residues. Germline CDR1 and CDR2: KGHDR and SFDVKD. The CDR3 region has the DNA TGTGCCACCAGTGATAGGGGACAGGGCTACGAGCAGTACTTC. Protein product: CATSDRGQGYEQYF.

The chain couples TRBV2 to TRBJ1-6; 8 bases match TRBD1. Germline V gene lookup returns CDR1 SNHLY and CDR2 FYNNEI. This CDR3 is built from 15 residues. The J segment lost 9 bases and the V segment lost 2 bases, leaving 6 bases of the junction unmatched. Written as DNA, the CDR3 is TGTGCCAGCAGTGAATTGCAGGGGGCGCGTTCACCCCTCCACTTT. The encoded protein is CASSELQGARSPLHF.

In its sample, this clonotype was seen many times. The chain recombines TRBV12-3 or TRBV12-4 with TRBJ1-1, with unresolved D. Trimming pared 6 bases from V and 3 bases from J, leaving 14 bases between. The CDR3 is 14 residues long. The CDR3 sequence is CASSPRTAYTEAFF. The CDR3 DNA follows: TGTGCCAGCAGCCCTAGGACCGCCTACACTGAAGCTTTCTTT.

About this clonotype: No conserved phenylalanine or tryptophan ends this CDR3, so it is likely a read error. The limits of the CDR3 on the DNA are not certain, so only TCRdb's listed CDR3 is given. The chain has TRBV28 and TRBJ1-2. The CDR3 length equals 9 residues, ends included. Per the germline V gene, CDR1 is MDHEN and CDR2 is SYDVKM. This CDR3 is CASSHPYVH.

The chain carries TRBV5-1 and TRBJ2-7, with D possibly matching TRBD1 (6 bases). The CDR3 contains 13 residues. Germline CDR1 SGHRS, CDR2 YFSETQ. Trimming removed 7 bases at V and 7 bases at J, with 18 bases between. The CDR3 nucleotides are TGCGCCAGCGGCCGGGACACCATGTCTGAGCAGTACGTC. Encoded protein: CASGRDTMSEQYV.

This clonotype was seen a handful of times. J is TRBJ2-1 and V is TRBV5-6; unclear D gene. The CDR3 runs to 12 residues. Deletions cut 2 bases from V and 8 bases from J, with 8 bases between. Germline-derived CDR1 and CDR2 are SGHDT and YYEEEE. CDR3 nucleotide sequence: TGTGCCAGCAGCTTTTCACGCGATGAGCAGTTCTTC. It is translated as CASSFSRDEQFF.

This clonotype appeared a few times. For the CDR3, the DNA is TGTGCCAGCAGTATGGCACAGCTTCTTTACGGCTACACCTTC. Encoded protein: CASSMAQLLYGYTF. The gene calls are TRBV12-3 or TRBV12-4 and TRBJ1-2; no clear D gene. The CDR3 contains 14 residues. Trimming stripped 5 bases from V and 8 bases from J, with 18 bases between.

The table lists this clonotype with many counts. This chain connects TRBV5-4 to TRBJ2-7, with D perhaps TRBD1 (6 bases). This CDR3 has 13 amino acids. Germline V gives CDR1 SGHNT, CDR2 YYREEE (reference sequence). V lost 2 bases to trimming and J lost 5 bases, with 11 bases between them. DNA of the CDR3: TGTGCCAGCAGCTTTGGGGGCGTCAACGAGCAGTACTTC. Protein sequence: CASSFGGVNEQYF.

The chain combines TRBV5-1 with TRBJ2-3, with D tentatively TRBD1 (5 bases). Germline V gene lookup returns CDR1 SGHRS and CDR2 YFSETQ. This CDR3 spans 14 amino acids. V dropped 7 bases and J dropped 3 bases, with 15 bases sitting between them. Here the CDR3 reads CASAAGQGTDTQYF. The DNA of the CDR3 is TGCGCCAGCGCCGCCGGGCAGGGTACAGATACGCAGTATTTT.

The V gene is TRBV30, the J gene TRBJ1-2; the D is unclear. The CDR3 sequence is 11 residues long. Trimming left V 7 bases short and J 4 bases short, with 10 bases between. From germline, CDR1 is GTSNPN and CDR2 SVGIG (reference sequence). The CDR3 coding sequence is TGTGCCTCGGACGGAACCTATGGCTACACCTTC. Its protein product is CASDGTYGYTF.

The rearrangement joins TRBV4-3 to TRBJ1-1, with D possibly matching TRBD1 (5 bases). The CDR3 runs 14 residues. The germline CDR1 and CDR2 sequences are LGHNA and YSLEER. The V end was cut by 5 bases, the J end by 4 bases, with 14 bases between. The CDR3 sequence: CASSGAGLGTEAFF. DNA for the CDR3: TGCGCCAGCAGCGGGGCGGGTTTAGGCACTGAAGCTTTCTTT.

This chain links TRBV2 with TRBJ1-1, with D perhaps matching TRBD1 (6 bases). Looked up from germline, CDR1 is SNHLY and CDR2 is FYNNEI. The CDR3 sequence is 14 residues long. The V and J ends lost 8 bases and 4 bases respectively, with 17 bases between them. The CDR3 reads CASPKVGGGTEAFF. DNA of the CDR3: TGTGCCAGCCCGAAGGTAGGAGGGGGCACTGAAGCTTTCTTT.

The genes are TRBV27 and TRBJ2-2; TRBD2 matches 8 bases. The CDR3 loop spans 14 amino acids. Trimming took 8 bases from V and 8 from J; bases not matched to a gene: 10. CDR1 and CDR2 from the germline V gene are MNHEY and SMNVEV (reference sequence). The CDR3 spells CASGRRGGGGELFF. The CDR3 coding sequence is TGTGCCAGCGGGAGACGGGGGGGCGGTGGGGAGCTGTTTTTT.

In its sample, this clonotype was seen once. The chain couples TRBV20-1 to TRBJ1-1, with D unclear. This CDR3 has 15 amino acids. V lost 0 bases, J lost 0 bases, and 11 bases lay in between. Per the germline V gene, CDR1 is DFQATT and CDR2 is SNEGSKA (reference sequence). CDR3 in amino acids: CSARDRRTVNTEAFF. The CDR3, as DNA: TGCAGTGCTAGAGATCGGAGGACGGTGAACACTGAAGCTTTCTTT.

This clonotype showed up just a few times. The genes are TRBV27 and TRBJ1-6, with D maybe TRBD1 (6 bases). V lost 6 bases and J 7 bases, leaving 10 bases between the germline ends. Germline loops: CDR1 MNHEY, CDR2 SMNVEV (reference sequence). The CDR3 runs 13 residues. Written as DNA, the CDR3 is TGTGCCAGCAGCACAGGGTGGAATTCACCCCTCCACTTT. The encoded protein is CASSTGWNSPLHF.

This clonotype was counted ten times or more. CDR3 nucleotide sequence: TGTGCCTGGAGACGTCAGAACTACGAGCAGTACTTC. Amino acid sequence: CAWRRQNYEQYF. The chain uses TRBV30 and TRBJ2-7; D is ambiguous. The V end lost 3 bases, the J end lost 3 bases, and 9 bases lay between the germline ends. CDR1 GTSNPN and CDR2 SVGIG come from the germline V gene (reference sequence). This CDR3 comprises 12 residues. The full variable domain, its missing parts supplied by reference TRBV30 and TRBJ2-7, is SQTIHQWPATLVQPVGSPLSLECTVEGTSNPNLYWYRQAAGRGLQLLFYSVGIGQISSEVPQNLSASRPQDRQFILSSKKLLLSDSGFYLCAWRRQNYEQYFGPGTRLTVT.

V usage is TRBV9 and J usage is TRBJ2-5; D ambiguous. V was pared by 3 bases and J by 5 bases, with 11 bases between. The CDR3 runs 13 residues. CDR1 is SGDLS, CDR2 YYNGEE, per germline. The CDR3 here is CASSGPGWETQYF. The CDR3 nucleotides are TGTGCCAGCAGCGGCCCCGGGTGGGAGACCCAGTACTTC.

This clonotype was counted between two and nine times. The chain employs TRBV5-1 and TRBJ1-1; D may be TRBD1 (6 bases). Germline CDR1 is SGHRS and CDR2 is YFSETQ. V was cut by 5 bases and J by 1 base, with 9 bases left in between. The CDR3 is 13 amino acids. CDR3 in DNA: TGCGCCAGCAGTAAGGGGGAGAACACTGAAGCTTTCTTT. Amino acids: CASSKGENTEAFF.

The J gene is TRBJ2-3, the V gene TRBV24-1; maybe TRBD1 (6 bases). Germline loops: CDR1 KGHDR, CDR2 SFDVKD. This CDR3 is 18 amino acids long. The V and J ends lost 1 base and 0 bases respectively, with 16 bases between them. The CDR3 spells CATSDFPTGTRSTDTQYF. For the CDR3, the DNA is TGTGCCACCAGTGATTTCCCCACGGGGACACGAAGCACAGATACGCAGTATTTT.

The CDR3 region has the DNA TGTGCCAGCAGTTATCACAGGGGTCCCACAGATACGCAGTATTTT. Translation gives CASSYHRGPTDTQYF. This chain uses TRBV12-3 or TRBV12-4 with TRBJ2-3, with 7 bases aligning to TRBD1. V shed 4 bases, J shed 2 bases, and the junction held 6 bases outside the gene matches. This CDR3 has 15 residues.

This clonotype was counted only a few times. Here the CDR3 reads CASSLQQGRYNEQFF. DNA of the CDR3: TGTGCCAGCAGCTTGCAACAGGGTCGATACAATGAGCAGTTCTTC. The V gene is TRBV5-5, the J gene TRBJ2-1; D possibly corresponds to TRBD1 (6 bases). V shed 1 base and J shed 4 bases, with 12 bases lying between them. CDR1 is SGHKS and CDR2 is YYEKEE in the germline V gene (reference sequence). The length of the CDR3 is 15 residues.